What follows are 19 T cell receptor beta chains derived from one specimen sequenced in a study of long-term antiretroviral therapy in people with HIV. Runs used v3.0 of the immunoSEQ assay and were done at survey level. Data came from immunoSEQ multiplex PCR; TCRdb stores just in-frame clones and leaves some out. The sample shows approximately 29,000 clones, 70% to 90% of them seen only once. This specimen was unsorted PBMCs, taken 1.1 years after starting antiretroviral therapy. The receptors originated from a young man with HIV.

The count of this clone is one. The chain uses TRBV28 and TRBJ2-4, with 10 bases matching TRBD2. V gave up 7 bases and J gave up 7 bases; unmatched junction bases: 16. The V gene's germline CDR1 is MDHEN and CDR2 SYDVKM. The CDR3 covers 17 residues. CDR3 sequence reads: CASIRSSGRSLRNIQYF. CDR3 coding DNA: TGTGCCAGCATCCGGAGTAGCGGGAGGTCGCTTCGGAACATTCAGTACTTC.

The CDR3 is CASSHPRSGGFYGYTF. CDR3 DNA: TGTGCCAGCAGCCATCCGAGATCGGGGGGTTTCTATGGCTACACCTTC. The chain joins TRBV7-9 to TRBJ1-2; tentative D call: TRBD1 (5 bases). Germline assignment: CDR1 SEHNR and CDR2 FQNEAQ (reference sequence). The V end was cut by 5 bases, the J end by 4 bases, with 20 bases between. CDR3 size: 16 residues. Full variable domain (outside the CDR3, taken from reference TRBV7-9 and TRBJ1-2): DTGVSQNPRHKITKRGQNVTFRCDPISEHNRLYWYRQTLGQGPEFLTYFQNEAQLEKSRLLSDRFSAERPKGSFSTLEIQRTEQGDSAMYLCASSHPRSGGFYGYTFGSGTRLTVV.

The chain employs TRBV29-1 and TRBJ2-7, with D possibly called TRBD1 or TRBD2 (6 bases each). This CDR3 is built from 13 residues. Germline CDR1 is SQVTM and CDR2 is ANQGSEA. Between the trimmed V and J ends, which lost 5 bases and 5 bases, there was a span of 16 bases. CDR3 loop: CSVILRGLDEQYF. The DNA for the CDR3 is TGCAGCGTTATCCTTCGGGGGCTAGACGAGCAGTACTTC.

V gene TRBV7-2 combines with J gene TRBJ1-5; D is unresolved. The CDR3 is made up of 13 amino acids. V shed 5 bases and J shed 3 bases, with 8 bases lying between them. Germline CDR1 SGHTA, CDR2 FQGNSA. The CDR3 coding sequence is TGTGCCAGCAGCCTTTGGGCCAATCAGCCCCAGCATTTT. Its protein product is CASSLWANQPQHF.

The chain has TRBV4-3 and TRBJ1-3; 7 nucleotides match TRBD1. Looked up from germline, CDR1 is LGHNA and CDR2 is YSLEER. The CDR3 sequence is 17 residues long. V shed 3 bases, J shed 2 bases, and the junction held 10 bases outside the gene matches. CDR3 DNA: TGCGCCAGCAGCCAGGAACCTACAGGGGTAACTGGAAACACCATATATTTT. It is translated as CASSQEPTGVTGNTIYF.

The CDR3 DNA follows: TGTGCCAGCAGTTTAGTCCAGCCCGCAACTAATGAAAAACTGTTTTTT. Protein: CASSLVQPATNEKLFF. The chain joins TRBV27 to TRBJ1-4, with D unclear. The CDR3 contains 16 residues. Trimming cost V 2 bases and J 0 bases, with 10 bases left between them. Germline V gene lookup returns CDR1 MNHEY and CDR2 SMNVEV (reference sequence).

V usage is TRBV5-1 and J usage is TRBJ2-7, with a weak D call TRBD1 (5 bases). Germline CDR1 and CDR2: SGHRS and YFSETQ. V lost 7 bases, J lost 2 bases, and 13 bases lay in between. The CDR3 is made up of 13 amino acids. CDR3 residues: CASGQGIAYEQYF. The CDR3 DNA sequence: TGCGCCAGCGGCCAGGGCATCGCCTACGAGCAGTACTTC.

Within the sample, this clone is medium-sized. This same CDR3 is encoded by further DNA sequences in the sample. The chain links TRBV19 to TRBJ2-7; possible D gene TRBD2, 5 bases. This CDR3 is 13 amino acids long. From germline, CDR1 is LNHDA and CDR2 SQIVND (reference sequence). V dropped 1 base and J dropped 5 bases, with 9 bases sitting between them. CDR3 sequence reads: CASSIAFGDEQYF. CDR3 DNA sequence: TGTGCCAGTAGTATAGCCTTCGGGGACGAGCAGTACTTC.

J is TRBJ1-6 and V is TRBV6-5, with 8 bases fitting TRBD1. Germline loops: CDR1 MNHEY, CDR2 SVGAGI. This CDR3 is 15 amino acids long. The J segment lost 9 bases and the V segment lost 0 bases, leaving 4 bases of the junction unmatched. CDR3 bases: TGTGCCAGCAGTTACTCCCAGGGGGCTAGTTCACCCCTCCACTTT. This codes for CASSYSQGASSPLHF.

The V gene is TRBV27, the J gene TRBJ1-1; possible D gene TRBD1, 5 bases. CDR3 length: 13 residues. V was trimmed by 6 bases and J by 1 base, leaving 9 bases between them. Germline CDR1 and CDR2: MNHEY and SMNVEV (reference sequence). The chain's CDR3 is CASSHTGNTEAFF. The DNA of the CDR3 is TGTGCCAGCAGCCACACAGGGAACACTGAAGCTTTCTTT.

This chain connects TRBV7-6 to TRBJ2-7; perhaps TRBD2 as D (6 bases). This CDR3 contains 16 residues. Germline V gene lookup returns CDR1 SGHVS and CDR2 FNYEAQ. The V gene lost 7 bases and the J gene lost 1 base, with 20 bases spanning the gap. The CDR3 DNA sequence: TGTGCCAGCACGGCGGGGCCCCTCGAGCTATCCTACGAGCAGTACTTC. This gives the protein CASTAGPLELSYEQYF. The full variable domain, with the rest looked up from reference TRBV7-6 and TRBJ2-7, is GAGVSQSPRYKVTKRGQDVALRCDPISGHVSLYWYRQALGQGPEFLTYFNYEAQQDKSGLPNDRFSAERPEGSISTLTIQRTEQRDSAMYRCASTAGPLELSYEQYFGPGTRLTVT.

The chain is built from TRBV25-1 and TRBJ1-3; D remains ambiguous. V lost 5 bases, J lost 8 bases, and 13 bases lay in between. Germline V gives CDR1 MGHDK, CDR2 SYGVNS. The CDR3 is 13 residues long. The CDR3 DNA sequence: TGTGCCAGCAGTAGGTCGATCCGGGACACCATATATTTT. Amino acids: CASSRSIRDTIYF.

In this sample, this clone turned up a few times. This chain joins TRBV28 and TRBJ2-7; D gene unclear. V lost 3 bases and J lost 4, with 7 bases in between. Germline V lookup: CDR1 MDHEN, CDR2 SYDVKM. There are 12 residues in the CDR3. The CDR3 sequence: CASSFVGYEQYF. CDR3 bases: TGTGCCAGCAGTTTCGTGGGGTACGAGCAGTACTTC. Together with reference TRBV28 and TRBJ2-7, the CDR3 gives the full variable domain: DVKVTQSSRYLVKRTGEKVFLECVQDMDHENMFWYRQDPGLGLRLIYFSYDVKMKEKGDIPEGYSVSREKKERFSLILESASTNQTSMYLCASSFVGYEQYFGPGTRLTVT.

This clone was picked up a small number of times. This chain uses TRBV7-2 with TRBJ2-1; D is unresolved. CDR1 and CDR2 from the germline V gene are SGHTA and FQGNSA. V dropped 7 bases and J dropped 6 bases, with 13 bases sitting between them. This CDR3 spans 13 amino acids. CDR3 sequence (DNA): TGTGCCAGCACCCCATTCGCGGCCAATGAGCAGTTCTTC. Translated, it gives CASTPFAANEQFF.

The chain joins TRBV15 to TRBJ2-1; D not certain. Germline-derived CDR1 and CDR2 are LNHNV and YYDKDF (reference sequence). The CDR3 consists of 13 residues. V was pared by 0 bases and J by 5 bases, with 5 bases between. The CDR3 bases are TGTGCCACCAGCAGAGAGTGGAACAATGAGCAGTTCTTC. It codes for CATSREWNNEQFF. Full variable domain (missing parts from reference TRBV15 and TRBJ2-1): DAMVIQNPRYQVTQFGKPVTLSCSQTLNHNVMYWYQQKSSQAPKLLFHYYDKDFNNEADTPDNFQSRRPNTSFCFLDIRSPGLGDTAMYLCATSREWNNEQFFGPGTRLTVL.

J is TRBJ2-5 and V is TRBV2; the D gene is possibly TRBD1 (6 bases). This CDR3 contains 14 residues. CDR1 and CDR2 from the germline V gene are SNHLY and FYNNEI. Between the trimmed V and J ends, which lost 6 bases and 1 base, there was a span of 12 bases. The CDR3 DNA reads TGTGCCAGCAGGCCCTGGACAGTCCAAGAGACCCAGTACTTC. Translated, it gives CASRPWTVQETQYF.

The chain joins TRBV14 to TRBJ2-7; 10 positions agree with TRBD1. The CDR3 spans 15 residues. J gave up 4 bases and V 1 base, and 4 bases lay outside the gene matches. Germline V lookup: CDR1 SGHDN, CDR2 FVKESK. As DNA, the CDR3 is TGTGCCAGCAGCCAAGGGGACAGGGGATGGTACGAGCAGTACTTC. Amino acids: CASSQGDRGWYEQYF.

The V gene is TRBV29-1, the J gene TRBJ1-2; the match to TRBD1 covers 7 bases. CDR1 and CDR2 from the germline V gene are SQVTM and ANQGSEA. Trimming took 6 bases from V and 3 from J; bases not matched to a gene: 1. The CDR3 consists of 11 residues. The DNA of the CDR3 is TGCAGCGTCGGGACAGACTATGGCTACACCTTC. It yields the protein CSVGTDYGYTF.

The chain has TRBV19 and TRBJ2-3; a weak D match, TRBD2 (5 bases). Germline V gene lookup returns CDR1 LNHDA and CDR2 SQIVND (reference sequence). The CDR3 has 15 amino acids. Trimming stripped 3 bases from V and 8 bases from J, with 18 bases between. The CDR3, as DNA: TGTGCCAGTAGTATTCGGGGTAGCCCTGGCGGTACGCAGTATTTT. It specifies CASSIRGSPGGTQYF.